A selection of T cell receptor beta chains follows, all from one sample in a study of blood T cell repertoires in COVID-19. Only in-frame clones appear in the TCRdb table, and some are missing; sequencing was by immunoSEQ multiplex PCR. Of about 270,000 clones listed, roughly nine tenths are singletons. Sequenced input: PBMCs or T cells enriched from blood (not recorded which). The source is a woman aged 18-30 years who had recovered from COVID-19. CDR3s include the opening cysteine and the closing phenylalanine or tryptophan. Fields, in order: V gene, clone size, CDR3 length, J gene, D gene, CDR3 protein, CDR3 DNA. D genes are given only for firm matches. A clone size is listed for some rows: how often the clone was seen (once, few, many), or a class if it is expanded.

V: TRBV4-1; size: .; length: 16; J: TRBJ1-5; D: .; CDR3: CASSQVTGARGQSQHF; DNA: TGCGCCAGCAGCCAAGTCACAGGAGCGAGGGGACAATCCCAGCATTTT
V: TRBV28; size: .; length: 13; J: TRBJ1-5; D: TRBD1; CDR3: CASKRTGEQPQHF; DNA: TGTGCCAGCAAGAGGACAGGGGAACAGCCCCAGCATTTT
V: TRBV14; size: .; length: 13; J: TRBJ1-2; D: TRBD1; CDR3: CASSQTGTYGYTF; DNA: TGTGCCAGCAGCCAGACAGGGACATATGGCTACACCTTC
V: TRBV27; size: .; length: 12; J: TRBJ1-1; D: .; CDR3: CASRRGSSEAFF; DNA: TGTGCCAGCAGGCGGGGCTCGTCTGAAGCTTTCTTT
V: TRBV6-2/TRBV6-3; size: .; length: 14; J: TRBJ2-1; D: TRBD2; CDR3: CASSIAGAYNEQFF; DNA: TGTGCCAGCAGCATAGCGGGGGCCTACAATGAGCAGTTCTTC
V: TRBV5-1; size: .; length: 13; J: TRBJ2-7; D: .; CDR3: CASSYTTAYEQYF; DNA: TGCGCCAGCAGCTATACGACAGCGTACGAGCAGTACTTC
V: TRBV5-1; size: .; length: 16; J: TRBJ2-2; D: .; CDR3: CASSPGPGSNTGELFF; DNA: TGCGCCAGCAGCCCCGGTCCGGGATCGAACACCGGGGAGCTGTTTTTT
V: TRBV20-1; size: .; length: 10; J: TRBJ1-4; D: .; CDR3: CSALYRELFF; DNA: TGCAGTGCCCTTTATAGAGAACTGTTTTTT
V: TRBV24-1; size: .; length: 14; J: TRBJ1-5; D: .; CDR3: CATSGGLSNQPQHF; DNA: TGTGCCACCAGTGGAGGGTTGAGCAATCAGCCCCAGCATTTT
V: TRBV9; size: once; length: 14; J: TRBJ2-1; D: TRBD1; CDR3: CASSPGQSYNEQFF; DNA: TGTGCCAGCAGCCCGGGACAGTCCTACAATGAGCAGTTCTTC
V: TRBV30; size: .; length: 13; J: TRBJ2-3; D: TRBD2; CDR3: CAWSTGGADTQYF; DNA: TGTGCCTGGAGCACGGGAGGGGCAGATACGCAGTATTTT
V: TRBV7-3; size: .; length: 14; J: TRBJ1-2; D: .; CDR3: CASSLGGVNYGYTF; DNA: TGTGCCAGCAGCTTAGGAGGGGTTAACTATGGCTACACCTTC
V: TRBV5-4; size: .; length: 15; J: TRBJ1-3; D: .; CDR3: CASSLARDSGNTIYF; DNA: TGTGCCAGCAGCTTGGCCCGAGACTCTGGAAACACCATATATTTT
V: TRBV11-2; size: .; length: 16; J: TRBJ2-3; D: TRBD2; CDR3: CASSPAAGGGTDTQYF; DNA: TGTGCCAGCAGCCCTGCAGCGGGGGGGGGCACAGATACGCAGTATTTT
V: TRBV12-3/TRBV12-4; size: .; length: 12; J: TRBJ1-2; D: TRBD1; CDR3: CASSQTGYGYTF; DNA: TGTGCCAGCAGTCAGACAGGGTATGGCTACACCTTC
V: TRBV3-1/TRBV3-2; size: .; length: 14; J: TRBJ1-5; D: .; CDR3: CASSQDLAGQPQHF; DNA: TGTGCCAGCAGCCAAGATCTCGCGGGTCAGCCCCAGCATTTT
V: TRBV6-5; size: .; length: 14; J: TRBJ2-1; D: .; CDR3: CASRQTGGNNEQFF; DNA: TGTGCCAGCAGGCAGACCGGGGGAAACAATGAGCAGTTCTTC
V: TRBV2; size: once; length: 13; J: TRBJ2-5; D: TRBD2; CDR3: CARTSGAAETQYF; DNA: TGTGCCAGGACTAGCGGGGCGGCGGAGACCCAGTACTTC
V: TRBV4-1; size: .; length: 13; J: TRBJ1-2; D: .; CDR3: CASSQGRAYGYTF; DNA: TGCGCCAGCAGCCAAGGGAGGGCTTACGGCTACACCTTC
V: TRBV5-1; size: .; length: 16; J: TRBJ2-3; D: .; CDR3: CASSLMGGGNTDTQYF; DNA: TGCGCCAGCAGCTTGATGGGAGGGGGGAACACAGATACGCAGTATTTT
V: TRBV18; size: .; length: 14; J: TRBJ2-1; D: TRBD2; CDR3: CASSRTSDYNEQFF; DNA: TGTGCCAGCTCACGGACTAGCGACTACAATGAGCAGTTCTTC
V: TRBV27; size: .; length: 13; J: TRBJ2-7; D: .; CDR3: CASSLTGSYEQYF; DNA: TGTGCCAGCAGTTTGACGGGTTCCTACGAGCAGTACTTC
V: TRBV27; size: .; length: 18; J: TRBJ1-5; D: .; CDR3: CASSRAGAFEGSNQPQHF; DNA: TGTGCCAGCTCAAGGGCGGGGGCATTCGAGGGAAGCAATCAGCCCCAGCATTTT
V: TRBV24-1; size: .; length: 11; J: TRBJ2-1; D: .; CDR3: CATQRYNEQFF; DNA: TGTGCCACCCAGCGGTACAATGAGCAGTTCTTC
V: TRBV2; size: .; length: 16; J: TRBJ1-5; D: .; CDR3: CASSEALGEVNQPQHF; DNA: TGTGCCAGCAGTGAAGCTTTGGGGGAGGTTAATCAGCCCCAGCATTTT
V: TRBV5-1; size: .; length: 17; J: TRBJ2-6; D: TRBD2; CDR3: CASSFGSGPSGANVLTF; DNA: TGCGCCAGCAGCTTTGGTAGCGGGCCCTCTGGGGCCAACGTCCTGACTTTC
V: TRBV5-4; size: .; length: 16; J: TRBJ2-1; D: TRBD2; CDR3: CASSLGSGGAYNEQFF; DNA: TGTGCCAGCAGCTTGGGTAGCGGGGGGGCCTACAATGAGCAGTTCTTC
V: TRBV6-5; size: once; length: 14; J: TRBJ1-2; D: .; CDR3: CASSTTGDVGGYTF; DNA: TGTGCCAGCAGCACAACAGGAGATGTCGGGGGCTACACCTTC
V: TRBV6-5; size: .; length: 13; J: TRBJ1-2; D: .; CDR3: CASSQIVGGGYTF; DNA: TGTGCCAGCAGCCAAATTGTGGGGGGAGGCTACACCTTC
V: TRBV24-1; size: .; length: 15; J: TRBJ1-2; D: TRBD1; CDR3: CATSSPTGEDYGYTF; DNA: TGTGCCACCAGTTCCCCTACAGGGGAGGACTATGGCTACACCTTC
V: TRBV20-1; size: .; length: 14; J: TRBJ2-3; D: TRBD2; CDR3: CSASGAGGSDTQYF; DNA: TGCAGTGCTAGTGGTGCCGGGGGGTCAGATACGCAGTATTTT
V: TRBV6-5; size: .; length: 14; J: TRBJ1-1; D: .; CDR3: CASSAGGAGTEAFF; DNA: TGTGCCAGCAGCGCGGGGGGCGCCGGGACTGAAGCTTTCTTT
V: TRBV5-4; size: .; length: 14; J: TRBJ1-2; D: TRBD1; CDR3: CASSSSQGDYGYTF; DNA: TGTGCCAGCAGCTCCTCACAGGGGGACTATGGCTACACCTTC
V: TRBV7-9; size: .; length: 17; J: TRBJ2-1; D: .; CDR3: CASSFRGAPSSYNEQFF; DNA: TGTGCCAGCAGCTTTCGGGGGGCCCCCAGCTCCTACAATGAGCAGTTCTTC
V: TRBV5-1; size: .; length: 15; J: TRBJ2-3; D: .; CDR3: CASSSGTTSTDTQYF; DNA: TGCGCCAGCAGCTCCGGGACAACTAGCACAGATACGCAGTATTTT
V: TRBV24-1; size: many; length: 13; J: TRBJ1-2; D: .; CDR3: CATSDGGGYGYTF; DNA: TGTGCCACCAGTGATGGGGGAGGGTATGGCTACACCTTC
V: TRBV5-4; size: .; length: 13; J: TRBJ2-5; D: TRBD1; CDR3: CASSHTGVETQYF; DNA: TGTGCCAGCAGTCACACAGGGGTCGAGACCCAGTACTTC
V: TRBV7-9; size: .; length: 13; J: TRBJ1-5; D: TRBD1; CDR3: CASSSGQLQPQHF; DNA: TGTGCCAGCAGCTCGGGACAGTTGCAGCCCCAGCATTTT
V: TRBV5-4; size: .; length: 15; J: TRBJ2-3; D: .; CDR3: CASSLSSTSTDTQYF; DNA: TGTGCCAGCAGCTTGTCCTCTACTAGCACAGATACGCAGTATTTT
V: TRBV7-9; size: .; length: 18; J: TRBJ2-6; D: TRBD1; CDR3: CASSPDRGPLSGANVLTF; DNA: TGTGCCAGCAGCCCGGACAGGGGCCCTCTCTCTGGGGCCAACGTCCTGACTTTC
V: TRBV4-1; size: once; length: 15; J: TRBJ1-2; D: .; CDR3: CASSPGQGMRYGYTF; DNA: TGCGCCAGCAGCCCCGGGCAGGGAATGCGCTATGGCTACACCTTC
V: TRBV15; size: .; length: 15; J: TRBJ1-4; D: .; CDR3: CATSRDPATNEKLFF; DNA: TGTGCCACCAGCAGAGACCCCGCAACTAATGAAAAACTGTTTTTT
V: TRBV3-1/TRBV3-2; size: .; length: 15; J: TRBJ2-7; D: TRBD2; CDR3: CASSSLLAALYEQYF; DNA: TGTGCCAGCAGCTCCTTACTAGCGGCCCTCTACGAGCAGTACTTC
V: TRBV4-1; size: .; length: 15; J: TRBJ1-2; D: .; CDR3: CASSHPGRQIYGYTF; DNA: TGCGCCAGCAGCCACCCCGGTAGACAGATCTATGGCTACACCTTC
V: TRBV20-1; size: few; length: 14; J: TRBJ1-1; D: .; CDR3: CSASRGALNTEAFF; DNA: TGCAGTGCTAGTCGGGGGGCCCTAAACACTGAAGCTTTCTTT
V: TRBV18; size: .; length: 15; J: TRBJ1-2; D: .; CDR3: CASSPREGGNYGYTF; DNA: TGTGCCAGCTCACCAAGAGAGGGAGGTAACTATGGCTACACCTTC